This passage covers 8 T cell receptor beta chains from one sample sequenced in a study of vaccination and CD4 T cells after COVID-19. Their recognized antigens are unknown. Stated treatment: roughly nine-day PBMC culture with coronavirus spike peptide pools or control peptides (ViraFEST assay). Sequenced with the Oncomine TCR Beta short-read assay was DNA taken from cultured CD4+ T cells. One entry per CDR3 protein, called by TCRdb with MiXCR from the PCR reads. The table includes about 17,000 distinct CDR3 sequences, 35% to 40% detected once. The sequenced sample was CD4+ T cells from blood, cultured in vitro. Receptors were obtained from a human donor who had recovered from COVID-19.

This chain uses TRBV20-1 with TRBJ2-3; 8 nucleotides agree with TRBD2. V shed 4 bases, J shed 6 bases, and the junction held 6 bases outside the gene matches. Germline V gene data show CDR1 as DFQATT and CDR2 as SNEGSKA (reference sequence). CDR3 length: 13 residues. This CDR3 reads CSAKVAGPDTQYF. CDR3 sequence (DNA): TGCAGTGCTAAAGTAGCGGGACCCGATACGCAGTATTTT.

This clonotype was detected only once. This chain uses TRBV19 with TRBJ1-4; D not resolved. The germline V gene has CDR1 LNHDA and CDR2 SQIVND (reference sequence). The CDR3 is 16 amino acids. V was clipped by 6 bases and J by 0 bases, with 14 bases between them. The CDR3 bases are TGTGCCAGTAGAACCACCGGGCCTGCAACTAATGAAAAACTGTTTTTT. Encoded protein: CASRTTGPATNEKLFF.

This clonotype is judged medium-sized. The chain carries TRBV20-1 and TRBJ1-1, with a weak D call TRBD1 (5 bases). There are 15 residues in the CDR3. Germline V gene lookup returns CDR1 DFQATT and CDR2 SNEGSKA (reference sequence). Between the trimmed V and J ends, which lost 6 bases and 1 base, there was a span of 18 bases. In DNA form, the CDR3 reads TGCAGTGCAACCGGGTCCATGACAGCGAACACTGAAGCTTTCTTT. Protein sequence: CSATGSMTANTEAFF.

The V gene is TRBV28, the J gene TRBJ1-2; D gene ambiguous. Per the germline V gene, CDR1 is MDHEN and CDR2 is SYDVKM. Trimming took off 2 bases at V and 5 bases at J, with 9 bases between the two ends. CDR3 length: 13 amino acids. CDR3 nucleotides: TGTGCCAGCAGTTTAGAAGCCCGATATGGCTACACCTTC. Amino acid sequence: CASSLEARYGYTF.

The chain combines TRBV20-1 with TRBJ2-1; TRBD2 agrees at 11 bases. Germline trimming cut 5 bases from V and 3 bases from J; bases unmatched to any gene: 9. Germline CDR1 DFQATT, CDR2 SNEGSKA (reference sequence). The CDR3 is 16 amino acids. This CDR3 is CSAGTSGWGNYNEQFF. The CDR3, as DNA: TGCAGTGCTGGGACTAGCGGTTGGGGGAACTACAATGAGCAGTTCTTC.

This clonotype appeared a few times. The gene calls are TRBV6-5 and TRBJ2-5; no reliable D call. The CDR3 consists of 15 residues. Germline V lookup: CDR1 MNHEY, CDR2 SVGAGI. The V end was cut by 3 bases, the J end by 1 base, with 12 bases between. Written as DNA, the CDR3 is TGTGCCAGCAGTTATCAGCCAGGCCCCCAAGAGACCCAGTACTTC. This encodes CASSYQPGPQETQYF.

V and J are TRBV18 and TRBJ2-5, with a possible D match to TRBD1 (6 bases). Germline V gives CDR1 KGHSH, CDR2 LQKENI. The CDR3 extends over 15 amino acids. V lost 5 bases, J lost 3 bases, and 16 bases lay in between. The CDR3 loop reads CASSKTGTRKETQYF. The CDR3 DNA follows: TGTGCCAGCTCAAAAACCGGGACAAGGAAAGAGACCCAGTACTTC.

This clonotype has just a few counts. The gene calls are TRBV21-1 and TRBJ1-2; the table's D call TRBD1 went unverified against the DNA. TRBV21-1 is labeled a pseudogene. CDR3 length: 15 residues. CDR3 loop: CASSKVVRGDYGYTF. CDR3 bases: TGTGCCAGCAGCAAAGTCGTGAGGGGCGACTATGGCTACACCTTC.